This TCR beta chain is from a study of blood T cell repertoires in COVID-19. Study at large: T cells, B-cell-depleted T cells, or PBMCs provided the cDNA or gDNA that served as material.

Participant ages covered roughly 18 to 89 years across 25 or so US areas. Self-reported history from a screening survey and questionnaire set each donor's cohort. Authors' data handling: Reference gene primer amplification in the assay estimated nucleated cell counts. The data were produced by immunoSEQ multiplex PCR, yet TCRdb's version contains in-frame clones alone and is incomplete. V, J and clone size derive from that table, while D and trimming were established from the DNA sequence. The sample lists about 370,000 clones; roughly nine tenths were seen once. This TCR came from a woman aged 40-49 years who had been exposed to COVID-19. Sequenced material: PBMCs or T cells enriched from blood (not recorded which).

DNA for the CDR3: TGTGCCAGCAGCTTATTGACTCTGAACACTGAAGCTTTCTTT. Translated: CASSLLTLNTEAFF. The V call is TRBV7-8, the J call TRBJ1-1; D is uncertain. Trimming took off 2 bases at V and 0 bases at J, with 7 bases between the two ends. CDR3 length: 14 amino acids. Germline V lookup: CDR1 SGHVS, CDR2 FQNEAQ. The full variable domain, in which reference TRBV7-8 and TRBJ1-1 provide the parts outside the CDR3, is GAGVSQSPRYKVAKRGQDVALRCDPISGHVSLFWYQQALGQGPEFLTYFQNEAQLDKSGLPSDRFFAERPEGSVSTLKIQRTQQEDSAVYLCASSLLTLNTEAFFGQGTRLTVV.